In its sample, the clone carrying this T cell receptor (beta chain) was seen many times. Its antigen is as yet unknown. This specimen belongs to a study of spatial heterogeneity in lung cancer. Study-level information: Raw sequencing reads included, on average, more than 8.5 appearances of each unique TCR and UMI combination. General study points: It was found that expanded intratumoral alpha and beta TCR counts tracked tumor mutation counts. Ubiquitous and regional expanded TCR counts tracked ubiquitous and regional nonsynonymous mutations, respectively.

The time point here: sample taken at primary tumor resection. Sequencing of whole RNA from tumor, nontumor lung or frozen PBMC involved no sorting. Using its own MiXCR run on the 5' RACE reads, TCRdb lists one record per CDR3 protein. The sample records 8,000 to 10,000 distinct CDR3 sequences, around 6% being singletons. V was shortened by 9 bases and J by 0 bases, with 14 bases between the two germline ends. This CDR3 spans 14 amino acids. Germline V lookup: CDR1 SGHRS, CDR2 YFSETQ. The J gene is TRBJ2-3, the V gene TRBV5-1; D gene ambiguous. Sequencing was performed on lung tumor tissue, taken at surgery. This TCR was sampled from a male donor with early-stage non-small cell lung cancer. Here the CDR3 reads CATEKGDSTDTQYF. DNA of the CDR3: TGCGCCACCGAGAAAGGAGATAGCACAGATACGCAGTATTTT.